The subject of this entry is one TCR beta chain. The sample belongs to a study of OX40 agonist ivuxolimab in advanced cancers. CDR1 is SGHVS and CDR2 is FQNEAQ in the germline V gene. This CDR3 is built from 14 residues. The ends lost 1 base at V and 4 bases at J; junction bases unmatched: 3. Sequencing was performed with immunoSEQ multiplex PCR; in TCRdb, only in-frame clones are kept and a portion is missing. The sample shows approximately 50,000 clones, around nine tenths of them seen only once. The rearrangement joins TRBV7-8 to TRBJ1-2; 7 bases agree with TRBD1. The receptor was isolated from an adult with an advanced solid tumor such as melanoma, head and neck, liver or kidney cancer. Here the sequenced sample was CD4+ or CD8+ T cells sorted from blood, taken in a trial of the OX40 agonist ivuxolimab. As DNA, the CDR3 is TGTGCCAGCAGCTTAGTGGGACAGATCTATGGCTACACCTTC. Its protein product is CASSLVGQIYGYTF.